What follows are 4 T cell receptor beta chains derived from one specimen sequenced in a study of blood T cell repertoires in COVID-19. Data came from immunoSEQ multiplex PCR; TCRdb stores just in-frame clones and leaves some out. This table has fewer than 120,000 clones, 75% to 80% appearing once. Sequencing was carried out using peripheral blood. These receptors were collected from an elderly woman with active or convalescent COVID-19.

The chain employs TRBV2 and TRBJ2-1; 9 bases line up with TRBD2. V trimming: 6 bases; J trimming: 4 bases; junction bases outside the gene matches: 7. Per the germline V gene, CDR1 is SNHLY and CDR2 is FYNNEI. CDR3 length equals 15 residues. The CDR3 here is CASSARLAEYNEQFF. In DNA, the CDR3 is TGTGCCAGCAGCGCTCGACTAGCGGAATACAATGAGCAGTTCTTC.

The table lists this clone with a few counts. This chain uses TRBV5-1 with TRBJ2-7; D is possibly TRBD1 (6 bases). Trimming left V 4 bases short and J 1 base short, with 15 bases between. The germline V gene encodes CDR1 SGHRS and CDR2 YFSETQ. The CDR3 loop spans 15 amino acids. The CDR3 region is CASSPQNRGSYEQYF. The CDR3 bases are TGCGCCAGCAGCCCGCAGAATAGGGGGTCCTACGAGCAGTACTTC. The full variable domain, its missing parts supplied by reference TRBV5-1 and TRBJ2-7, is KAGVTQTPRYLIKTRGQQVTLSCSPISGHRSVSWYQQTPGQGLQFLFEYFSETQRNKGNFPGRFSGRQFSNSRSEMNVSTLELGDSALYLCASSPQNRGSYEQYFGPGTRLTVT.

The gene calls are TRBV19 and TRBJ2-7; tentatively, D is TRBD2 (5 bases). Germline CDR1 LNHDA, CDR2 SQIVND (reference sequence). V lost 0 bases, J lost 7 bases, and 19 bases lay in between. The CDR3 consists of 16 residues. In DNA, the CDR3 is TGTGCCAGTAGTATAGATCGGGGTCTACCCCCACATGAGCAGTACTTC. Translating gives CASSIDRGLPPHEQYF. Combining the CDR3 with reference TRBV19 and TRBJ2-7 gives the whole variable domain DGGITQSPKYLFRKEGQNVTLSCEQNLNHDAMYWYRQDPGQGLRLIYYSQIVNDFQKGDIAEGYSVSREKKESFPLTVTSAQKNPTAFYLCASSIDRGLPPHEQYFGPGTRLTVT.

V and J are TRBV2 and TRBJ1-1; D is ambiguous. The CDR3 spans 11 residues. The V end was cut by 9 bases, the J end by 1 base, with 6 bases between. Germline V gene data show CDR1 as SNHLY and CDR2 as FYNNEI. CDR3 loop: CARRRNTEAFF. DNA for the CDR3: TGTGCCAGGAGGAGGAACACTGAAGCTTTCTTT.